This TCR beta chain was profiled in a study of tumor and adjacent non-tumor tissue in lung cancer. Study findings and constraints: Patients with more diverse tumor TCRs had worse survival.

With respect to this clonotype: Antigen: not known. A much larger clone differs from this one at a single base, so this may be a read error.

Germline loops: CDR1 MNHNY, CDR2 SVGAGI (reference sequence). This CDR3 has 14 residues. The trim removed 6 bases at V and 5 bases at J, leaving 6 bases unmatched. The template was RNA from unsorted bulk tissue. A modified ARM-PCR protocol with three rounds of nested PCR amplified TCRbeta. MiXCR, applied by TCRdb to the multiplex PCR reads, yields one record per CDR3 protein. This sample has over 110,000 distinct CDR3 sequences, with 60% to 70% found just once. The specimen was lung tumor tissue. This TCR derives from a man aged 55 to 70 with small cell lung cancer. This chain uses TRBV6-6 with TRBJ1-5; the match to TRBD1 covers 8 bases. CDR3 DNA: TGTGCCAGCAGACCACAGGGGGGCTATCAGCCCCAGCATTTT. Residues: CASRPQGGYQPQHF.